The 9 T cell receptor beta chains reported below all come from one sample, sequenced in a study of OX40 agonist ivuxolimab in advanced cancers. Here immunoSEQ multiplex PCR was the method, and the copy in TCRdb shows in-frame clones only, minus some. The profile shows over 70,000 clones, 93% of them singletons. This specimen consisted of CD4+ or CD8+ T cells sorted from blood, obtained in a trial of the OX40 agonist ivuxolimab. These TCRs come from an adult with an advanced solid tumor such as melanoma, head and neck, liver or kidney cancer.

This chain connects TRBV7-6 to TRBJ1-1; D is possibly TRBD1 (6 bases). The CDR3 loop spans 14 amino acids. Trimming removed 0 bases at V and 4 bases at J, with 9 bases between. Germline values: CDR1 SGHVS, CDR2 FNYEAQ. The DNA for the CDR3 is TGTGCCAGCAGCTTAGCGTGGGGGGCCACTGAAGCTTTCTTT. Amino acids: CASSLAWGATEAFF.

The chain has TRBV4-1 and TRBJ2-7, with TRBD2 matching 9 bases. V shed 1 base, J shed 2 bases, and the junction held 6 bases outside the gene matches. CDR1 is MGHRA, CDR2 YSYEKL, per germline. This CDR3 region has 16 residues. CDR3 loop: CASSQVISGGTYEQYF. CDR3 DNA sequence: TGCGCCAGCAGCCAAGTCATTAGCGGGGGAACCTACGAGCAGTACTTC.

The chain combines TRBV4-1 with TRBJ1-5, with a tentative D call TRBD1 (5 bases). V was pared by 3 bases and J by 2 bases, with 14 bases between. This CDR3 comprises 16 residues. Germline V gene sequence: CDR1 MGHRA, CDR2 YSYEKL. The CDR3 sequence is CASSQGMVGGNQPQHF. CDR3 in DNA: TGCGCCAGCAGCCAGGGGATGGTGGGGGGCAATCAGCCCCAGCATTTT.

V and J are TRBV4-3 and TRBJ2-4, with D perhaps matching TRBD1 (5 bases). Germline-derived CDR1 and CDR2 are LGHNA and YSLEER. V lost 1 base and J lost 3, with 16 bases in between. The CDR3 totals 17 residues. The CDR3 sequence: CASSQVGQGIDKNIQYF. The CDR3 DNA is TGCGCCAGCAGCCAAGTTGGGCAGGGTATAGACAAAAACATTCAGTACTTC.

The CDR3 region has the DNA TGTGCCAGCAGTTTTCCACCACGACCCTTACAAAGCTATGGCTACACCTTC. The encoded protein is CASSFPPRPLQSYGYTF. The chain employs TRBV28 and TRBJ1-2; unclear D gene. This CDR3 spans 17 amino acids. In germline, CDR1 is MDHEN, CDR2 SYDVKM. V was cut by 3 bases and J by 4 bases, with 21 bases left in between.

The DNA for the CDR3 is TGTGCCAGCAGGACAGTAGCCGGGGAGCTGTTTTTT. Protein: CASRTVAGELFF. V gene TRBV2 combines with J gene TRBJ2-2; D may be TRBD1 (5 bases). The ends were cut back, 6 bases at V and 6 bases at J, with 8 bases in the middle. This CDR3 region has 12 residues. Per germline, CDR1 SNHLY and CDR2 FYNNEI.

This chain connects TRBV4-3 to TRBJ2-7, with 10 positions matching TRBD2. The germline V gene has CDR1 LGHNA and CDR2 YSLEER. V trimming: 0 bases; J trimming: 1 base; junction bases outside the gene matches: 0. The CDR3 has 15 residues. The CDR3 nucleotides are TGCGCCAGCAGCCAAGATAGCGGGAGGTCCTACGAGCAGTACTTC. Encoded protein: CASSQDSGRSYEQYF.

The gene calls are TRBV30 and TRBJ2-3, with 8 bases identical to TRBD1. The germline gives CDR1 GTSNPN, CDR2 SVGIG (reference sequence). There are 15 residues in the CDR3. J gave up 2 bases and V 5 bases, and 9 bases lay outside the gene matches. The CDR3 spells CAWGEWTGPTDTQYF. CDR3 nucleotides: TGTGCCTGGGGAGAGTGGACAGGGCCCACAGATACGCAGTATTTT.

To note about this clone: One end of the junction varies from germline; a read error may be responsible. CDR3 amino acids: CAGSQDWASGRNEQFF. The CDR3 DNA sequence: TGCGCCGGCAGCCAAGATTGGGCTAGCGGCCGGAATGAGCAGTTCTTC. This sequence joins TRBV4-3 and TRBJ2-1, with 7 bases identical to TRBD2. Germline CDR1 and CDR2: LGHNA and YSLEER. The CDR3 is made up of 16 amino acids.